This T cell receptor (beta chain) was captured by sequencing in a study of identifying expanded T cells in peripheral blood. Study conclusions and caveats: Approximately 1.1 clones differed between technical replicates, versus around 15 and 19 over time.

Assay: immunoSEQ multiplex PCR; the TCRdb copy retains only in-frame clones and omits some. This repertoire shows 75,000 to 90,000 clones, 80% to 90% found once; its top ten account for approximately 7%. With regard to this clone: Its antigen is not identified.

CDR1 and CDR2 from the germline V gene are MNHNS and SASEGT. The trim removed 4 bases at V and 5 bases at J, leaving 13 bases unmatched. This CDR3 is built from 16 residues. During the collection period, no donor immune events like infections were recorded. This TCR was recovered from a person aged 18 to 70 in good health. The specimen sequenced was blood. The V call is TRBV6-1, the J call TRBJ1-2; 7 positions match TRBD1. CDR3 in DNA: TGTGCCAGCAGTGCTAACAGGGGCCCGGGAGGGTATGGCTACACCTTC. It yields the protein CASSANRGPGGYGYTF.